These 8 T cell receptor beta chains were sequenced from one sample in a study of CD8 T cell repertoires and HIV-1 epitope variants. Antigens of these TCRs are unknown. Assay: immunoSEQ multiplex PCR; the TCRdb copy retains only in-frame clones and omits some. The sample lists 5,400 or so clones; under 70% were seen once. Sequenced: cultured CD8+ T cells derived from PBMCs. All receptors come from a male donor with HIV.

The rearrangement links TRBV28 to TRBJ1-4, with D possibly matching TRBD1 (6 bases). The CDR3 has 14 amino acids. Trimming stripped 10 bases from V and 6 bases from J, with 18 bases between. CDR1 is MDHEN, CDR2 SYDVKM, per germline. CDR3 nucleotide sequence: TGTGCCACCGCCGCATCGGGGGCTGATGAAAAACTGTTTTTT. It encodes CATAASGADEKLFF.

The chain links TRBV12-1 to TRBJ1-2; the D segment call TRBD1 is taken from the table without a DNA check. TRBV12-1 is described as a pseudogene. The CDR3 contains 14 residues. CDR3: CASSSPQGGYGYTF. As DNA, the CDR3 is TGTGCCAGCAGCTCCCCCCAGGGGGGCTATGGCTACACCTTC.

Details on this clone: Relative to the germline gene, one junction end is altered; a read error may explain this. The chain is built from TRBV5-3 and TRBJ1-3, with D perhaps TRBD1 (6 bases). TRBV5-3 is assigned to the ORF class and has an uncertain function. The CDR3 extends over 13 amino acids. CDR3 sequence: CASTGSSGNTIYF. For the CDR3, the DNA is TGCGCCAGCACAGGGTCATCTGGAAACACCATATATTTT.

The chain has TRBV6-5 and TRBJ1-3, with a possible D match to TRBD1 (5 bases). Per the germline V gene, CDR1 is MNHEY and CDR2 is SVGAGI. V dropped 2 bases and J dropped 2 bases, with 10 bases sitting between them. The CDR3 runs to 15 residues. DNA of the CDR3: TGTGCCAGCAGTTACCTGGGGGATACTGGAAACACCATATATTTT. Its protein is CASSYLGDTGNTIYF.

The chain joins TRBV20-1 to TRBJ1-2; D not certain. V was clipped by 8 bases and J by 13 bases, with 17 bases between them. The CDR3 consists of 10 residues. Per the germline V gene, CDR1 is DFQATT and CDR2 is SNEGSKA (reference sequence). The CDR3 sequence is CSSGEVWVTF. The CDR3 bases are TGCAGTTCTGGGGAGGTTTGGGTCACCTTC.

The chain joins TRBV27 to TRBJ1-1; 10 bases map to TRBD1. After removal of 4 bases from V and 4 bases from J, the junction contained 12 bases not matched to a gene. The CDR3 has 17 residues. CDR1 MNHEY and CDR2 SMNVEV come from the germline V gene (reference sequence). In nucleotides, the CDR3 is TGTGCCAGCAGTTCCCCCGGGACAGGGGTGATTTCCACTGAAGCTTTCTTT. This gives the protein CASSSPGTGVISTEAFF.

In this sample, this clone turned up a few times. The chain combines TRBV4-1 with TRBJ2-3; 7 bases agree with TRBD1. Germline V lookup: CDR1 MGHRA, CDR2 YSYEKL. Unmatched junction bases numbered 13, after V lost 4 bases and J lost 0 bases. CDR3 size: 18 residues. CDR3 sequence: CASSPGTDPKPSTDTQYF. The CDR3 DNA reads as TGCGCCAGCAGCCCGGGGACAGATCCGAAACCTAGCACAGATACGCAGTATTTT.

This clone was recorded a few times. The chain couples TRBV18 to TRBJ1-1; D remains unclear. V was clipped by 6 bases and J by 3 bases, with 17 bases between them. CDR3 length equals 15 residues. Looked up from germline, CDR1 is KGHSH and CDR2 is LQKENI. In nucleotides, the CDR3 is TGTGCCAGCTCCAACGCACGGCAGCGCTACACTGAAGCTTTCTTT. Translation gives CASSNARQRYTEAFF.